This TCR beta chain was identified during a study of beta chain features in type 1 diabetes. Reverse transcription of all isolated RNA meant that expressed TCRB transcripts were sequenced. Reads from naive, central memory and regulatory T cell samples averaged about 3.9 million. Profiled with immunoSEQ multiplex PCR; TCRdb holds only in-frame clones, not every one. The table shows about 410,000 clones, with about 14% occurring only once. In all sorted populations, purity surpassed 98%. Germline V gene data show CDR1 as SGDLS and CDR2 as YYNGEE. The CDR3 consists of 12 residues. The V gene lost 0 bases and the J gene lost 7 bases, with 6 bases spanning the gap.

This sequence was found in a young man in good health. The rearrangement uses TRBV9 and TRBJ2-3; possibly TRBD1 or TRBD2 for D (5 bases each). What was sequenced was naive CD4+ T cells from blood. The CDR3 spells CASSVGGYTQYF. DNA of the CDR3: TGTGCCAGCAGCGTAGGGGGGTATACGCAGTATTTT.